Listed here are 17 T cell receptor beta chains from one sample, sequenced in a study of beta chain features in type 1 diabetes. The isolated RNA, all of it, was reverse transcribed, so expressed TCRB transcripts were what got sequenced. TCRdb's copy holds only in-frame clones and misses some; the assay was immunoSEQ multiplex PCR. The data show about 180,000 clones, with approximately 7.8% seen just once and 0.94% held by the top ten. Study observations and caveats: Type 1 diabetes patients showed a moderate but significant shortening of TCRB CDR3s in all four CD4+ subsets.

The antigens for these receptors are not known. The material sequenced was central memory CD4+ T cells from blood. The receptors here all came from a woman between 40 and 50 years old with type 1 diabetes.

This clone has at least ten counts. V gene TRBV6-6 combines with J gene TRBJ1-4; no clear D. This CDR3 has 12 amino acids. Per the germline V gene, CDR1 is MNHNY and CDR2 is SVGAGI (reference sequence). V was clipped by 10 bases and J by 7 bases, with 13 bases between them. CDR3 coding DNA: TGTGCCACCCGTCCAGGAGGTGAAAAACTGTTTTTT. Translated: CATRPGGEKLFF.

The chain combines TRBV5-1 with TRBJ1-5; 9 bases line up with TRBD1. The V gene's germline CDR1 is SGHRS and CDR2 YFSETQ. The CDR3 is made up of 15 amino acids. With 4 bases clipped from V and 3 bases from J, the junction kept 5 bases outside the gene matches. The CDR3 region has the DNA TGCGCCAGCAGCGTGACAGGGGGTATCAATCAGCCCCAGCATTTT. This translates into CASSVTGGINQPQHF. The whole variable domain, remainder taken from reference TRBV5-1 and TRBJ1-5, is KAGVTQTPRYLIKTRGQQVTLSCSPISGHRSVSWYQQTPGQGLQFLFEYFSETQRNKGNFPGRFSGRQFSNSRSEMNVSTLELGDSALYLCASSVTGGINQPQHFGDGTRLSIL.

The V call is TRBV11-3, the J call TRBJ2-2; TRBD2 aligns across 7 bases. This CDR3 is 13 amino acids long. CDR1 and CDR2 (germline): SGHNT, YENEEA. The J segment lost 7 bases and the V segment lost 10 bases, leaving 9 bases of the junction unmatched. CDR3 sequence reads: CATRPGRDGELFF. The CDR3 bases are TGTGCCACCCGACCAGGGAGGGACGGGGAGCTGTTTTTT.

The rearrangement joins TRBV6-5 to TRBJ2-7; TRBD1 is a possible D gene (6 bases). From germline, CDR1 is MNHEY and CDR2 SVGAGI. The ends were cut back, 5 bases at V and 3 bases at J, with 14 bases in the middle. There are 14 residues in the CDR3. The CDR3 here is CASSPPRGGYEQYF. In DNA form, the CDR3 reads TGTGCCAGCAGTCCCCCAAGAGGGGGCTACGAGCAGTACTTC.

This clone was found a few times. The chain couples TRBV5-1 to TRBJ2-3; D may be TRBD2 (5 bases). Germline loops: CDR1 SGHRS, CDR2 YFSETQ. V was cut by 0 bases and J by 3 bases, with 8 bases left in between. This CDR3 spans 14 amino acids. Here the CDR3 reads CASSLGRGTDTQYF. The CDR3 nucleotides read TGCGCCAGCAGCTTGGGGAGAGGGACAGATACGCAGTATTTT.

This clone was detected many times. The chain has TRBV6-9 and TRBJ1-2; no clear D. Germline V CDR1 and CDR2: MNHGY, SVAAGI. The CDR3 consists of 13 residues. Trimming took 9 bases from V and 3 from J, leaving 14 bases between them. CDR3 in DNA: TGTGCCAGGAGGTGGATTTCCCACTATGGCTACACCTTC. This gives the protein CARRWISHYGYTF.

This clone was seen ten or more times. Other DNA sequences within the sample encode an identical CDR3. This CDR3 is CASSYQESYEQYF. CDR3 sequence (DNA): TGCGCCAGCAGTTATCAGGAATCCTACGAGCAGTACTTC. The V call is TRBV5-1, the J call TRBJ2-7; no clear D. This CDR3 is built from 13 residues. Germline loops: CDR1 SGHRS, CDR2 YFSETQ. Trimming shortened V by 5 bases and J by 1 base, and 10 bases separated the two germline ends. The full variable domain, in which reference TRBV5-1 and TRBJ2-7 provide the parts outside the CDR3, is KAGVTQTPRYLIKTRGQQVTLSCSPISGHRSVSWYQQTPGQGLQFLFEYFSETQRNKGNFPGRFSGRQFSNSRSEMNVSTLELGDSALYLCASSYQESYEQYFGPGTRLTVT.

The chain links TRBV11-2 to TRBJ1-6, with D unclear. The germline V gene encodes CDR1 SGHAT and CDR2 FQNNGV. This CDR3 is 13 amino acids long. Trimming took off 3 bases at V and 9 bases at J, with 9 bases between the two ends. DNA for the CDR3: TGTGCCAGCAGCTTTGGGGAGGGTTCACCCCTCCACTTT. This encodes CASSFGEGSPLHF.

Written as DNA, the CDR3 is TGTGCCAGCGGGGGGTCTCTCTACGAGCAGTACTTC. It yields the protein CASGGSLYEQYF. The chain couples TRBV28 to TRBJ2-7, with D tentatively TRBD2 (6 bases). V lost 8 bases and J 3 bases, leaving 11 bases between the germline ends. The germline gives CDR1 MDHEN, CDR2 SYDVKM. This CDR3 spans 12 amino acids. The full variable domain, with the rest looked up from reference TRBV28 and TRBJ2-7, is DVKVTQSSRYLVKRTGEKVFLECVQDMDHENMFWYRQDPGLGLRLIYFSYDVKMKEKGDIPEGYSVSREKKERFSLILESASTNQTSMYLCASGGSLYEQYFGPGTRLTVT.

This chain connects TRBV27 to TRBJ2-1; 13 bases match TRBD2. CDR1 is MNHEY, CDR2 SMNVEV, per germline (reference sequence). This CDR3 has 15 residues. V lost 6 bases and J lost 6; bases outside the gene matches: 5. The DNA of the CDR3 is TGTGCCAGCAGGCCCACTAGCGGGAGGGCCAATGAGCAGTTCTTC. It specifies CASRPTSGRANEQFF.

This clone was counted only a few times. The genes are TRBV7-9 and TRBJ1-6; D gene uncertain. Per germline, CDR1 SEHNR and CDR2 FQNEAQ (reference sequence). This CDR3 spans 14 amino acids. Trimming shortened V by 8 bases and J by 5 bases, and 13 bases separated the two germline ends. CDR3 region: CASRPAFDNSPLHF. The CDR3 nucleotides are TGTGCCAGCCGCCCAGCGTTCGATAATTCACCCCTCCACTTT.

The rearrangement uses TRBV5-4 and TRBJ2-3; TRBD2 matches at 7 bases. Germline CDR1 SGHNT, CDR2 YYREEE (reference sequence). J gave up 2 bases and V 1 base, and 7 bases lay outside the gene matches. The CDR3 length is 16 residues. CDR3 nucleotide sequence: TGTGCCAGCAGCTTGTCTAGCGGAGGGTCCACAGATACGCAGTATTTT. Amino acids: CASSLSSGGSTDTQYF.

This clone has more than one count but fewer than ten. The CDR3 nucleotides are TGCGCCAGCAGCCCCGGTTCAGGGGACAGCTCCTACAATGAGCAGTTCTTC. Encoded protein: CASSPGSGDSSYNEQFF. This sequence joins TRBV5-1 and TRBJ2-1, with TRBD1 identical over 7 bases. This CDR3 region has 17 residues. Germline V gene lookup returns CDR1 SGHRS and CDR2 YFSETQ. The junction had 10 bases not matched to a gene; V was cut back by 4 bases and J by 0 bases.

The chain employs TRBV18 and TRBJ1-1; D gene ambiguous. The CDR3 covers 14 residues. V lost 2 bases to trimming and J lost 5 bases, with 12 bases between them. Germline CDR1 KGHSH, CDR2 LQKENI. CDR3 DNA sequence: TGTGCCAGCTCACCAAGCCCTCGGTGGACTGAAGCTTTCTTT. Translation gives CASSPSPRWTEAFF.

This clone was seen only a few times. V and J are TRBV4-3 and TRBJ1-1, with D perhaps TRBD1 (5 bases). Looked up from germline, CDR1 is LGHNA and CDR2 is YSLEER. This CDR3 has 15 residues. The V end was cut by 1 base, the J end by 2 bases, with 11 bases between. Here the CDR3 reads CASSQGSGPNTEAFF. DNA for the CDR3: TGCGCCAGCAGCCAAGGGTCAGGGCCCAACACTGAAGCTTTCTTT.

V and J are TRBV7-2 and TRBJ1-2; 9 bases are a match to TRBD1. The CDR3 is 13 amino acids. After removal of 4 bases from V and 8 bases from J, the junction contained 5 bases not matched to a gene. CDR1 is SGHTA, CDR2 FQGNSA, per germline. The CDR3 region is CASSSRQGVGYTF. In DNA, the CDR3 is TGTGCCAGCAGCTCCCGACAGGGGGTCGGCTACACCTTC. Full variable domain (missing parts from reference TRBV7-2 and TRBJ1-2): GAGVSQSPSNKVTEKGKDVELRCDPISGHTALYWYRQSLGQGLEFLIYFQGNSAPDKSGLPSDRFSAERTGGSVSTLTIQRTQQEDSAVYLCASSSRQGVGYTFGSGTRLTVV.

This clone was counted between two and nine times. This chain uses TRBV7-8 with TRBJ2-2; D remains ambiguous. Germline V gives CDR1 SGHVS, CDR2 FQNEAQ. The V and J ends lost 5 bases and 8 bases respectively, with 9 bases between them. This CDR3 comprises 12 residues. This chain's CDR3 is CASSPPRGELFF. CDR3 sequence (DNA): TGTGCCAGCAGCCCTCCCCGTGGGGAGCTGTTTTTT.